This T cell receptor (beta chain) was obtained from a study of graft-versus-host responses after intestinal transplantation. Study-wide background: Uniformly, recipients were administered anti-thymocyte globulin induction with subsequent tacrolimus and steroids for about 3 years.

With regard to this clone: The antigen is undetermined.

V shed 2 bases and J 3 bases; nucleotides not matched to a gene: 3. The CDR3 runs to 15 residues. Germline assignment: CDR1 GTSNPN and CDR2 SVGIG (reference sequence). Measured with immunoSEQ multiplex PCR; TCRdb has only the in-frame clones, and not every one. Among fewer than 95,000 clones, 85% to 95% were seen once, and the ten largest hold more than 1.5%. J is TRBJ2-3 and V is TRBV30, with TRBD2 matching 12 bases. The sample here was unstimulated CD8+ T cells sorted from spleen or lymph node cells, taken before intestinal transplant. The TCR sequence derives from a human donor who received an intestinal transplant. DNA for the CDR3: TGTGCCTGGAGTTCTAGCGGGGGGGTTACAGATACGCAGTATTTT. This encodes CAWSSSGGVTDTQYF. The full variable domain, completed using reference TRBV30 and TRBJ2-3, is SQTIHQWPATLVQPVGSPLSLECTVEGTSNPNLYWYRQAAGRGLQLLFYSVGIGQISSEVPQNLSASRPQDRQFILSSKKLLLSDSGFYLCAWSSSGGVTDTQYFGPGTRLTVL.